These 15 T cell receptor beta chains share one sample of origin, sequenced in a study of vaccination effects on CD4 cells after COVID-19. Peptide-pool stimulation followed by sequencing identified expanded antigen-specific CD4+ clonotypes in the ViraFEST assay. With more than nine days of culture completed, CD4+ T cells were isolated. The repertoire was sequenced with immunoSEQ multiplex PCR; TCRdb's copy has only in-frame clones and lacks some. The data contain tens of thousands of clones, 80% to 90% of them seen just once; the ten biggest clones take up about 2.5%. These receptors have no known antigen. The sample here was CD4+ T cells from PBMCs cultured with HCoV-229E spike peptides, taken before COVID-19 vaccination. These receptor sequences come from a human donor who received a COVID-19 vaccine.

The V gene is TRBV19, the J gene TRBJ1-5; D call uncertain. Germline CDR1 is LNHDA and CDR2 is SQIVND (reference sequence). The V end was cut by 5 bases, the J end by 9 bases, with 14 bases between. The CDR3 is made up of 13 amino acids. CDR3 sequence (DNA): TGTGCCAGTAGTGTACCTCTGAGTGGGCCCCAGCATTTT. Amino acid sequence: CASSVPLSGPQHF.

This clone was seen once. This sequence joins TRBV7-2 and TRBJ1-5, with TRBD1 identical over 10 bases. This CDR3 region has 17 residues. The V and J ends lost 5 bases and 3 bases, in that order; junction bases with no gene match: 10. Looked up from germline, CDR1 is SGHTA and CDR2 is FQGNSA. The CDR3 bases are TGTGCCAGCAGCGCCCTCCGGGACAGGGGTTTCAATCAGCCCCAGCATTTT. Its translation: CASSALRDRGFNQPQHF. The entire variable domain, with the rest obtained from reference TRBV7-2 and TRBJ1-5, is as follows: GAGVSQSPSNKVTEKGKDVELRCDPISGHTALYWYRQSLGQGLEFLIYFQGNSAPDKSGLPSDRFSAERTGGSVSTLTIQRTQQEDSAVYLCASSALRDRGFNQPQHFGDGTRLSIL.

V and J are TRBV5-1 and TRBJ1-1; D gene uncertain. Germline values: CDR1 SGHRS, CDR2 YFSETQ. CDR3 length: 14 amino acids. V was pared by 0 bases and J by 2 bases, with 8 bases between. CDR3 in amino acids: CASSLDGVNTEAFF. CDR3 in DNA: TGCGCCAGCAGCTTGGACGGGGTCAACACTGAAGCTTTCTTT.

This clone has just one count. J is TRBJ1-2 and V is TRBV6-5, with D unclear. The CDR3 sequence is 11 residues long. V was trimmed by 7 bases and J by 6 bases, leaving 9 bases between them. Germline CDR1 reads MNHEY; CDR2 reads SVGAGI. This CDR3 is CASTTIHGYTF. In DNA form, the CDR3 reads TGTGCCAGCACCACGATCCATGGCTACACCTTC.

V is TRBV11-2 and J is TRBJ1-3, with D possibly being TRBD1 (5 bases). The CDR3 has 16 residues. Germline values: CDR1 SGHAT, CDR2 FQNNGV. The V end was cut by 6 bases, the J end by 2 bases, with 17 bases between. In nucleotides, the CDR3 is TGTGCCAGCAGTCCCTCGGGGGTAAGGACTGGAAACACCATATATTTT. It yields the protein CASSPSGVRTGNTIYF.

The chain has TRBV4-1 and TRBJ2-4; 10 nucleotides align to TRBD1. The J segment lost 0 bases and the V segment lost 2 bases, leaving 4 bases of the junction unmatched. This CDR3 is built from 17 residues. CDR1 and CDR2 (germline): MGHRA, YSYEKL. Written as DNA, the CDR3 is TGCGCCAGCAGCCAACCCGGGACAGGGGCAGCCAAAAACATTCAGTACTTC. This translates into CASSQPGTGAAKNIQYF.

The CDR3 nucleotides are TGCGCCAGCAGCCTCGGCGGGACTAACACCGGGGAGCTGTTTTTT. This encodes CASSLGGTNTGELFF. The rearrangement uses TRBV4-1 and TRBJ2-2, with D perhaps matching TRBD2 (6 bases). Germline-derived CDR1 and CDR2 are MGHRA and YSYEKL. Trimming pared 4 bases from V and 2 bases from J, leaving 11 bases between. The CDR3 sequence is 15 residues long.

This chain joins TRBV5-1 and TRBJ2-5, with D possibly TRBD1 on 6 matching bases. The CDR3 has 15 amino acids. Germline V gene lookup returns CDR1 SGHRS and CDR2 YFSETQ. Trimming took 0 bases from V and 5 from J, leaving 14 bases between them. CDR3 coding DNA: TGCGCCAGCAGCTTGGCGTTAACAGGGACCGAGACCCAGTACTTC. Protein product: CASSLALTGTETQYF.

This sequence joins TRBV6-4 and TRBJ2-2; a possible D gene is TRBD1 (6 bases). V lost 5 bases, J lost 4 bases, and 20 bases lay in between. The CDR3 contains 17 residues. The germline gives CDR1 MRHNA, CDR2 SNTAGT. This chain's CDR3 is CASSSVYRASGTGELFF. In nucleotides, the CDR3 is TGTGCCAGCAGTTCGGTCTACAGGGCTTCAGGCACCGGGGAGCTGTTTTTT.

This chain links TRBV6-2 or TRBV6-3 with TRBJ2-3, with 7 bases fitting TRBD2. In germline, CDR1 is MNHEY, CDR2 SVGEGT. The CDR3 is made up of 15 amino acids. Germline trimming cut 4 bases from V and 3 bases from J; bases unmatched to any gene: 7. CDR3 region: CASSSTGTITDTQYF. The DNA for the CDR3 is TGTGCCAGCAGTTCCACCGGGACTATAACAGATACGCAGTATTTT.

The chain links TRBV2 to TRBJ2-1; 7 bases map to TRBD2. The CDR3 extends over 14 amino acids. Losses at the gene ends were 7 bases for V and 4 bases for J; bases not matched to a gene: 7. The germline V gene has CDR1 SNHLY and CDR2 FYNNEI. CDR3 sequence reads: CASKRTRDYNEQFF. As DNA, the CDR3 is TGTGCCAGCAAGAGGACTAGGGATTACAATGAGCAGTTCTTC.

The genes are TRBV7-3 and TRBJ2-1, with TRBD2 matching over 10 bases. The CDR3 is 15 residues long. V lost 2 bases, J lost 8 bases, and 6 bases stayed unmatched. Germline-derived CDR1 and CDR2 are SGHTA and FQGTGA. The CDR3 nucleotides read TGTGCCAGCAGCTTAGGAGCGGGGGGGTACGATGAGCAGTTCTTC. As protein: CASSLGAGGYDEQFF.

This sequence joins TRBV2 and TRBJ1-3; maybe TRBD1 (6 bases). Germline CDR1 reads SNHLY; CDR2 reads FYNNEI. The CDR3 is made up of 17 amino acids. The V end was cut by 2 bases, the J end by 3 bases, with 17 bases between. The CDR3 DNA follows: TGTGCCAGCAGTGAACGCGGGGGGGGCCGATTTGGAAACACCATATATTTT. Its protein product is CASSERGGGRFGNTIYF. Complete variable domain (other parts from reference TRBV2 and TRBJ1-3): EPEVTQTPSHQVTQMGQEVILRCVPISNHLYFYWYRQILGQKVEFLVSFYNNEISEKSEIFDDQFSVERPDGSNFTLKIRSTKLEDSAMYFCASSERGGGRFGNTIYFGEGSWLTVV.

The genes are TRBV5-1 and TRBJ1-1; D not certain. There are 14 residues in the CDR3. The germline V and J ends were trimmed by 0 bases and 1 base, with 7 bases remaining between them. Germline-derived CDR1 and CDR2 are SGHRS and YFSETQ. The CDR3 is CASSLVLGNTEAFF. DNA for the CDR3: TGCGCCAGCAGCTTGGTGTTAGGGAACACTGAAGCTTTCTTT.

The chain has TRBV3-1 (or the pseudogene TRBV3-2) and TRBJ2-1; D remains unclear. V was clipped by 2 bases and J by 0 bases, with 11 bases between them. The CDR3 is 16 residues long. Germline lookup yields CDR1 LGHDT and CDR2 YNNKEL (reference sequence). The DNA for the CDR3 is TGTGCCAGCAGCCAATTTGGTGAGCGCTCCTACAATGAGCAGTTCTTC. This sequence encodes CASSQFGERSYNEQFF.